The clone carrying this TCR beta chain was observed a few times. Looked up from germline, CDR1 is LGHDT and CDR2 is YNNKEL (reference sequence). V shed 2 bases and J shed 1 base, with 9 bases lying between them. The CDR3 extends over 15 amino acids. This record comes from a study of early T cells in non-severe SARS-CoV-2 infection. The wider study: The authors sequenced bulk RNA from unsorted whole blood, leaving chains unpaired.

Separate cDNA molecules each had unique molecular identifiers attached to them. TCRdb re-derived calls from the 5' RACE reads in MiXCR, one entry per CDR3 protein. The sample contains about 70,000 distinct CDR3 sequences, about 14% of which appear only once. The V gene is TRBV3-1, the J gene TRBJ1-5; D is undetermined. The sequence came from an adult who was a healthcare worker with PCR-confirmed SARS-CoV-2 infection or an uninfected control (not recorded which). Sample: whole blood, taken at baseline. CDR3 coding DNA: TGTGCCAGCAGCCAAAGGGCTGGGAGCAATCAGCCCCAGCATTTT. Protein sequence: CASSQRAGSNQPQHF.